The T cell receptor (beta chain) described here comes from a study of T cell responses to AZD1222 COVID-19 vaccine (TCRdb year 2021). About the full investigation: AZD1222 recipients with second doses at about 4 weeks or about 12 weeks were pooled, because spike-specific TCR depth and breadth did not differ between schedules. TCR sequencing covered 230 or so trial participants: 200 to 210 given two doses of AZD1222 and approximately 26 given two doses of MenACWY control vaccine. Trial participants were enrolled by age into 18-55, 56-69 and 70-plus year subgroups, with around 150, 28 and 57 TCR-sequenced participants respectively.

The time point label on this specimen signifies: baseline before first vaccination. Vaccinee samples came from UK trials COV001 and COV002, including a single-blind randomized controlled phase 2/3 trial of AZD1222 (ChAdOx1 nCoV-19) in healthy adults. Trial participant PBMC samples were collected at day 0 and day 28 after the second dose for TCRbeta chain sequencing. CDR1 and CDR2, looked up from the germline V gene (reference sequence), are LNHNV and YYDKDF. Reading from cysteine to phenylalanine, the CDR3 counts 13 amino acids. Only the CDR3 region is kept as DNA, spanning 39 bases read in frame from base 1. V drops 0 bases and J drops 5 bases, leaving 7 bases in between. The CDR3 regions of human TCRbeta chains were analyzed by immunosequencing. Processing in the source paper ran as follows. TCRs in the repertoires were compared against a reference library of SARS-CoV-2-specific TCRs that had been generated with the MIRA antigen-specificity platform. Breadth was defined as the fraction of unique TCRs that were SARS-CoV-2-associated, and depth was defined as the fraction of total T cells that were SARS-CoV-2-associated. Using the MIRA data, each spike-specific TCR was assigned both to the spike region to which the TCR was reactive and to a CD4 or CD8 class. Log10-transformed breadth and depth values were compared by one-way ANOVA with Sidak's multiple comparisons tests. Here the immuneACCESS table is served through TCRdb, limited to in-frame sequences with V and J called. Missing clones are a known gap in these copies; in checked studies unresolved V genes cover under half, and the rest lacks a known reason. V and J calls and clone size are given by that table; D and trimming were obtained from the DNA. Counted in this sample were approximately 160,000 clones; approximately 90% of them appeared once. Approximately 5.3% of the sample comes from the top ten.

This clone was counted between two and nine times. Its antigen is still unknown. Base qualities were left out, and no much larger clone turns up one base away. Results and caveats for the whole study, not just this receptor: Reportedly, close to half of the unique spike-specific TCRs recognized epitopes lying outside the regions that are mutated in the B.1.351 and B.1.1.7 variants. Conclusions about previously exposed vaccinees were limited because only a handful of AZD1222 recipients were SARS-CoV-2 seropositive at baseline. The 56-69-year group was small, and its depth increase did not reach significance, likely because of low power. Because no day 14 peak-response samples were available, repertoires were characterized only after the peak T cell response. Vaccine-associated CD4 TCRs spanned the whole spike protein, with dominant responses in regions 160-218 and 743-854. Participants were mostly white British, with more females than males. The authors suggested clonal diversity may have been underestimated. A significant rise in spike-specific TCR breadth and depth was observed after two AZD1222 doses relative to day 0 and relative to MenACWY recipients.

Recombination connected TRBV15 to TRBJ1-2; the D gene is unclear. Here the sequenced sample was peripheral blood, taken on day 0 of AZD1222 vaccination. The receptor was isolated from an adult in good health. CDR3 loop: CATSREGGYGYTF. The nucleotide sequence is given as TGTGCCACCAGCAGAGAGGGTGGATATGGCTACACCTTC.